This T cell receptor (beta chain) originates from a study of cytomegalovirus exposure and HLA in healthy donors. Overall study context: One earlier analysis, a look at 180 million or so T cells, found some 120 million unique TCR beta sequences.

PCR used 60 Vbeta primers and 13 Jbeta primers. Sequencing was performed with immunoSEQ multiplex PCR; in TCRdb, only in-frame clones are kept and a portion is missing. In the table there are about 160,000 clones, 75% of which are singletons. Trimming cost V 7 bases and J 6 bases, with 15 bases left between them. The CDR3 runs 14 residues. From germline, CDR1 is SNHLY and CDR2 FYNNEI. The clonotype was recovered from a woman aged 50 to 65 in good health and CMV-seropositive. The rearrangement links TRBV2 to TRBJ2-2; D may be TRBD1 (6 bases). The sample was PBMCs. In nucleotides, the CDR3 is TGTGCCAGCATCTTACAGGGAATTCCCGGGGAGCTGTTTTTT. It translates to CASILQGIPGELFF.